Below, one TCR beta chain is given with its context. Its cognate antigen is unknown. The record originates from a study of T cell responses to AZD1222 COVID-19 vaccine. Overall study results and limits: Only a handful of AZD1222 recipients, more than 5 in all, had baseline seropositivity. Donors were largely white British and mainly female; clonal diversity was possibly underestimated.

Second-dose groups at about 4 or about 12 weeks were pooled. Sequencing was performed with immunoSEQ multiplex PCR; in TCRdb, only in-frame clones are kept and a portion is missing. The sample shows 150,000 to 250,000 clones, approximately 89% of them seen only once. The receptor was isolated from an adult who received the AZD1222 COVID-19 vaccine. The starting material was peripheral blood, obtained 28 days after the second AZD1222 dose.

CDR3 amino acids: CASSEAGGRGYTF. In DNA form, the CDR3 reads TGTGCCAGCAGTGAAGCCGGCGGGAGAGGCTACACCTTC. This chain joins TRBV6-1 and TRBJ1-2; unclear D gene. V lost 0 bases and J lost 8, with 10 bases in between. Germline CDR1 is MNHNS and CDR2 is SASEGT. The CDR3 covers 13 residues.